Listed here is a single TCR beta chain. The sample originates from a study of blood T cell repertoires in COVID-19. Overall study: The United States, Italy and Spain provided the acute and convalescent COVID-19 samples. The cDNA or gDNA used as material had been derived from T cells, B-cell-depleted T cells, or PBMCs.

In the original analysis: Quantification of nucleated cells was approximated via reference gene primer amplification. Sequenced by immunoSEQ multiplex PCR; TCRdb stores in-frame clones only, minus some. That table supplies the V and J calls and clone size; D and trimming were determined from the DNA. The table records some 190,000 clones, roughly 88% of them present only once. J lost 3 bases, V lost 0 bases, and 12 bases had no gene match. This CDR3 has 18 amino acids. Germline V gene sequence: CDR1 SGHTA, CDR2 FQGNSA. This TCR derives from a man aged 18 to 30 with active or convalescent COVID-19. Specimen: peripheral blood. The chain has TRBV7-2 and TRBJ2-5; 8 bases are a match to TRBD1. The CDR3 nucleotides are TGTGCCAGCAGCTTAGCGGCTCTCAGGGGGCATTATAAAGAGACCCAGTACTTC. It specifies CASSLAALRGHYKETQYF.